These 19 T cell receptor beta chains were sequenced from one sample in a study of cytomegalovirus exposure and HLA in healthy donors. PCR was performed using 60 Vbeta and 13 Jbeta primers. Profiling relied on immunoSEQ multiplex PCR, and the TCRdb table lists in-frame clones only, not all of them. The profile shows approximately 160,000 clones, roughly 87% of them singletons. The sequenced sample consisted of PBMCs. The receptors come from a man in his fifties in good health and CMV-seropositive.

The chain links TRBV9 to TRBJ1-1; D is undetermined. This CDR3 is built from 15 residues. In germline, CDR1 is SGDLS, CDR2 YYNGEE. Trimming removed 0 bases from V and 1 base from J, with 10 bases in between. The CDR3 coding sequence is TGTGCCAGCAGCGTAGTGGGCAGGTGGAACACTGAAGCTTTCTTT. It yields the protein CASSVVGRWNTEAFF.

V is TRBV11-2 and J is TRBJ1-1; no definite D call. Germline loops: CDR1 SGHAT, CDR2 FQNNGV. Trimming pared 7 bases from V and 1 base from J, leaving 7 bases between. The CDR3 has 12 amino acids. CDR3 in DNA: TGTGCCAGCACAAACAGGAACACTGAAGCTTTCTTT. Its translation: CASTNRNTEAFF.

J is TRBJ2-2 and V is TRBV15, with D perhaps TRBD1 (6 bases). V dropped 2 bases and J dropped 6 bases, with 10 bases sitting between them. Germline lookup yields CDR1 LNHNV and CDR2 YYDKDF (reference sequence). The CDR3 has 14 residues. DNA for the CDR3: TGTGCCACCAGCAGATTCAGGGGACCCGGGGAGCTGTTTTTT. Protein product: CATSRFRGPGELFF. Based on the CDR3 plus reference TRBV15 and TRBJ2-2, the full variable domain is DAMVIQNPRYQVTQFGKPVTLSCSQTLNHNVMYWYQQKSSQAPKLLFHYYDKDFNNEADTPDNFQSRRPNTSFCFLDIRSPGLGDTAMYLCATSRFRGPGELFFGEGSRLTVL.

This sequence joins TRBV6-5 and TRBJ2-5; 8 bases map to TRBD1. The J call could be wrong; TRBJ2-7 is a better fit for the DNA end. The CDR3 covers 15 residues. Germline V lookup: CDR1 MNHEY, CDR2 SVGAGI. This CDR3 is CASSTRGLSSYEQYF. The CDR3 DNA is TGTGCCAGCAGCACCAGGGGGCTAAGCTCCTACGAGCAGTACTTC.

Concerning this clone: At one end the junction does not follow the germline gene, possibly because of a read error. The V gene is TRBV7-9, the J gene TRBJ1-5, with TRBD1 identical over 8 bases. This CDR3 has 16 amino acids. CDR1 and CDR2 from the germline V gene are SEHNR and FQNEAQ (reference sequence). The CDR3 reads CSSSRTGGPSNQPQHF. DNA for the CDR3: TGTTCCAGCAGCCGTACAGGGGGGCCTAGCAATCAGCCCCAGCATTTT.

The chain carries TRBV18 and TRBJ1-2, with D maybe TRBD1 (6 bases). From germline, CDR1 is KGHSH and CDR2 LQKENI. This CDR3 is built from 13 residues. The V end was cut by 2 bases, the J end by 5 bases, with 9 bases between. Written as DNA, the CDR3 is TGTGCCAGCTCACCAGGCAGGGGTTATGGCTACACCTTC. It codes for CASSPGRGYGYTF.

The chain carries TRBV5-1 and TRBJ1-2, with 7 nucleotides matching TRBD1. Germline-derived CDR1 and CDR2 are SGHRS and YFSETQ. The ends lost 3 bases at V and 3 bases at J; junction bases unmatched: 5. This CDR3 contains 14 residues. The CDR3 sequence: CASSSNRGHYGYTF. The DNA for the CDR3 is TGCGCCAGCAGCTCCAACAGGGGACACTATGGCTACACCTTC.

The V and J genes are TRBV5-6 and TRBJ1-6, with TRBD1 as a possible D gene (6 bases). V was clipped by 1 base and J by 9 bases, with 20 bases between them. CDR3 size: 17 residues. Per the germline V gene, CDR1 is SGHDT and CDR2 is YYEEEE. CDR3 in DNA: TGTGCCAGCAGCTTGTCGGGTTGGGGGCCTGTCGGTTCACCCCTCCACTTT. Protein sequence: CASSLSGWGPVGSPLHF.

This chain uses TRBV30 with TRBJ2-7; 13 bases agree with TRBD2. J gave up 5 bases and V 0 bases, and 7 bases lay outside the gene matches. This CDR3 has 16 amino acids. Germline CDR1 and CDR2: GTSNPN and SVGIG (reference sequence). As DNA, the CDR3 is TGTGCCTGGAGTGTACGGACTAGCGGGAGTGTCGACGAGCAGTACTTC. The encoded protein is CAWSVRTSGSVDEQYF.

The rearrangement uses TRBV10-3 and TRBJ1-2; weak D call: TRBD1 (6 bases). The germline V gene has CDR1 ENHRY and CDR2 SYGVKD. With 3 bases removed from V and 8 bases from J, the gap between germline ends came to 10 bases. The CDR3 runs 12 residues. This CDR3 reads CAISDGGGGYTF. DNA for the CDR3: TGTGCCATCAGTGACGGGGGGGGCGGCTACACCTTC.

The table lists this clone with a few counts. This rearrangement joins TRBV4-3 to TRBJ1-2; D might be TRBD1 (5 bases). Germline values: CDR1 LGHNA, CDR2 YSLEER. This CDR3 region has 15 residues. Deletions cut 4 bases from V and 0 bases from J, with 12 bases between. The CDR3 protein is CASSPQGISNYGYTF. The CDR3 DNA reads TGCGCCAGCAGCCCTCAGGGCATTTCTAACTATGGCTACACCTTC.

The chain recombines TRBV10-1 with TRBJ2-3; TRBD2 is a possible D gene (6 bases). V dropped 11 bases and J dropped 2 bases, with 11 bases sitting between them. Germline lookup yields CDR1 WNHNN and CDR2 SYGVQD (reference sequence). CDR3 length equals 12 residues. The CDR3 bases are TGCGCCCGCGGGGAGACCACAGATACGCAGTATTTT. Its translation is CARGETTDTQYF.

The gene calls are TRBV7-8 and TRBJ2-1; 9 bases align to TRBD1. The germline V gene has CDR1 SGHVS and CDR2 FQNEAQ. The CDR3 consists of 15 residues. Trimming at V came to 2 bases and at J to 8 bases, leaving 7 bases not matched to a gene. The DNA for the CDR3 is TGTGCCAGCAGCTTATTGGGACAGGGATTCGATGAGCAGTTCTTC. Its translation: CASSLLGQGFDEQFF.

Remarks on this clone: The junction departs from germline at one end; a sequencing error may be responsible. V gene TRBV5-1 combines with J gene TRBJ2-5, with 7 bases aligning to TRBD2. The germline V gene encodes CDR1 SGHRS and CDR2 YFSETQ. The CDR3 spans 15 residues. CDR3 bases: TGCGACAGCAGCTCAACCCCACTAGCGCAAGAGACCCAGTACTTC. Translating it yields CDSSSTPLAQETQYF.

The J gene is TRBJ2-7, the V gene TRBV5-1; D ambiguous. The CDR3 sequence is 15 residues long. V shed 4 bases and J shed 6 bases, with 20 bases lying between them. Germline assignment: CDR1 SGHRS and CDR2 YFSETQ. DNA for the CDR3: TGCGCCAGCAGCGTTATCATCAGTGGGCAAGGCGAGCAGTACTTC. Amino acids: CASSVIISGQGEQYF.

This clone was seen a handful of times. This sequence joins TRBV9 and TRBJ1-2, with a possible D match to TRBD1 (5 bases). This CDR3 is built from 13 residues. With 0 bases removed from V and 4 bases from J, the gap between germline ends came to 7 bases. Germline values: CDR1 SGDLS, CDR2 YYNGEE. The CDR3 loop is CASSVGDSYGYTF. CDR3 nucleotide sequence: TGTGCCAGCAGCGTAGGCGACAGCTATGGCTACACCTTC.

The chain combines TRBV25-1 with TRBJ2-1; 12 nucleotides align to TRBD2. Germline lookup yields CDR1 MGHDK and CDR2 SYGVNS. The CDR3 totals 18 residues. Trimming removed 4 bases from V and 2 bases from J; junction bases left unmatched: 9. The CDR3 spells CASSGLGTSGYAYNEQFF. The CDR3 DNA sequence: TGTGCCAGCAGTGGCCTCGGGACTAGCGGGTATGCCTACAATGAGCAGTTCTTC.

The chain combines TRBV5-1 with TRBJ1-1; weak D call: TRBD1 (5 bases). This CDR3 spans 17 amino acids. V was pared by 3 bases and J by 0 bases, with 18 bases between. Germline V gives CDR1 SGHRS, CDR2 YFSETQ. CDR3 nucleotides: TGCGCCAGCAGCTCCACACCCTTGACAGATATGAACACTGAAGCTTTCTTT. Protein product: CASSSTPLTDMNTEAFF.

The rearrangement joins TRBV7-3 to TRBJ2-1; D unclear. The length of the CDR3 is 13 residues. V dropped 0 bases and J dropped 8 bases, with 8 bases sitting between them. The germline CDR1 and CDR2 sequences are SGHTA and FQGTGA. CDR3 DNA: TGTGCCAGCAGCTTAACTCGCCGGGATGAGCAGTTCTTC. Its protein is CASSLTRRDEQFF.